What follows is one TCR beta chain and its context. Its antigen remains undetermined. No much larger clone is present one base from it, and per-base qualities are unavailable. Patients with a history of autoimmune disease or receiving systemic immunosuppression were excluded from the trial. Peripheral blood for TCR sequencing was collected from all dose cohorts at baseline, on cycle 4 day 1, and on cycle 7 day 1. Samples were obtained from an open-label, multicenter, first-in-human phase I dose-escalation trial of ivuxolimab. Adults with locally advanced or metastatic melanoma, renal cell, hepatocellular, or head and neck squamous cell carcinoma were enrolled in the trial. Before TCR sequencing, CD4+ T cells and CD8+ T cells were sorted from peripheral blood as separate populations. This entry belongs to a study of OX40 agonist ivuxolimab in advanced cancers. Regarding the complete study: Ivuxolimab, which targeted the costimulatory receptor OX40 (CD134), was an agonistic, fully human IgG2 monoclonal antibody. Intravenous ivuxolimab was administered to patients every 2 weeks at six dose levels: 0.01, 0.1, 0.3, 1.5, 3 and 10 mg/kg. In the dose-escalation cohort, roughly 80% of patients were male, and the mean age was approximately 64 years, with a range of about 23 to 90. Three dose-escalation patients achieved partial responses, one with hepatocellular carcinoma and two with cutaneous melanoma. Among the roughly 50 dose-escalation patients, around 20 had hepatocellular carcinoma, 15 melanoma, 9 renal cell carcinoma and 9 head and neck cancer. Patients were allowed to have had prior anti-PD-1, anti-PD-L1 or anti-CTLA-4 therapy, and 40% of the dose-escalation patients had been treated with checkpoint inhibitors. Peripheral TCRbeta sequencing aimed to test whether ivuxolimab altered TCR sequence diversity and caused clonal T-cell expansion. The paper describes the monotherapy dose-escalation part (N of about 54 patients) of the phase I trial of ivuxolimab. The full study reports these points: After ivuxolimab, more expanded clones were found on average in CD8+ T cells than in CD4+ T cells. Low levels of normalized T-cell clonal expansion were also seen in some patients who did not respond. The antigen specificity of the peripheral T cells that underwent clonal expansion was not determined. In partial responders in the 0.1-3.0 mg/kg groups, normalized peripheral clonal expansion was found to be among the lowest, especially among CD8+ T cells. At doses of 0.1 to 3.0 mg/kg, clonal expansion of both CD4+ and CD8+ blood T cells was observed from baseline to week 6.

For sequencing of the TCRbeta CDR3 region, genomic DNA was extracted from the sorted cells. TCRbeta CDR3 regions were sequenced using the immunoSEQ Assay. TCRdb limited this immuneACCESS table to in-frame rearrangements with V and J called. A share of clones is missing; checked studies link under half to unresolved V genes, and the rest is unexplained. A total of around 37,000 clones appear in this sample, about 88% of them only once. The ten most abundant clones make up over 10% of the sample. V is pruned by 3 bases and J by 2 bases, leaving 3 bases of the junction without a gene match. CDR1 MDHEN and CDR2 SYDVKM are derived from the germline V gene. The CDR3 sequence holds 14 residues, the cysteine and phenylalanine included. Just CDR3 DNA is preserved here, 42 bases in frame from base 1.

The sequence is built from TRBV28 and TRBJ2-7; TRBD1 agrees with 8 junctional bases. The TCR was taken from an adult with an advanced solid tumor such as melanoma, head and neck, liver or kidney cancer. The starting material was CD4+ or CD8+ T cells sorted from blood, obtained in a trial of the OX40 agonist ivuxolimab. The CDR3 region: CASSLSQGAYEQYF. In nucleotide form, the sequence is TGTGCCAGCAGTTTGTCACAGGGGGCCTACGAGCAGTACTTC.